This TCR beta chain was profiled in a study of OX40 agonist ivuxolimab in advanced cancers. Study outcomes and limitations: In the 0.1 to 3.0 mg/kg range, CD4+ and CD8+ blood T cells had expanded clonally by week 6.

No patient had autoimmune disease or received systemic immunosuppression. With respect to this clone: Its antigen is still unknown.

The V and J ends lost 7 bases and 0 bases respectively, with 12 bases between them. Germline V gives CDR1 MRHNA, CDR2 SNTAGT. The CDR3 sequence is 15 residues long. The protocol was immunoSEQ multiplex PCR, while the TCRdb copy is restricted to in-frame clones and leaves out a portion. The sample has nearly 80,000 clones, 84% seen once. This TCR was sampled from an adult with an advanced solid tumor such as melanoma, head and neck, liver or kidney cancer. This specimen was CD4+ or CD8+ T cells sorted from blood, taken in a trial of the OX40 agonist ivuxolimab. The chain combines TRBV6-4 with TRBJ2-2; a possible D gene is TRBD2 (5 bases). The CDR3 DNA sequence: TGTGCCAGCAAGCGGCAGGCGGCGAACACCGGGGAGCTGTTTTTT. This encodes CASKRQAANTGELFF.